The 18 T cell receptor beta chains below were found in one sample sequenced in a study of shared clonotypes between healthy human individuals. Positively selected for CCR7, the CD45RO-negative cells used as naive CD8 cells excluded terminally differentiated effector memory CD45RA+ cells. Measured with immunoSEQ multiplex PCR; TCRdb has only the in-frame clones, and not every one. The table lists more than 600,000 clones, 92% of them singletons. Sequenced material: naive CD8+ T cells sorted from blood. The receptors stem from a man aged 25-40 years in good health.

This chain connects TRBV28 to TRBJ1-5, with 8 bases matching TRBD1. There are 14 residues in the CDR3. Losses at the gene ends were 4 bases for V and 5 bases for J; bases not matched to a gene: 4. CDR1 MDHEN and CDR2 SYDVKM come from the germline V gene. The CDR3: CASSYRGIYQPQHF. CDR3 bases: TGTGCCAGCAGTTACAGGGGGATTTATCAGCCCCAGCATTTT.

The CDR3 loop is CASSEWRQGRETQYF. The CDR3 nucleotides are TGTGCCAGCAGTGAATGGCGACAGGGGAGAGAGACCCAGTACTTC. This chain uses TRBV25-1 with TRBJ2-5, with TRBD1 matching over 8 bases. The germline CDR1 and CDR2 sequences are MGHDK and SYGVNS. CDR3 length equals 15 residues. After removal of 1 base from V and 4 bases from J, the junction contained 5 bases not matched to a gene.

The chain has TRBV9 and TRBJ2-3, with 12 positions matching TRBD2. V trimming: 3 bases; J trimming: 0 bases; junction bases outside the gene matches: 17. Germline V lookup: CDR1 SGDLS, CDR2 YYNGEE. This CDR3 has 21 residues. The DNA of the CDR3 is TGTGCCAGCAGCGACCCCAACGAGCCCCGGACTAGCGGGGATAGCACAGATACGCAGTATTTT. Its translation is CASSDPNEPRTSGDSTDTQYF.

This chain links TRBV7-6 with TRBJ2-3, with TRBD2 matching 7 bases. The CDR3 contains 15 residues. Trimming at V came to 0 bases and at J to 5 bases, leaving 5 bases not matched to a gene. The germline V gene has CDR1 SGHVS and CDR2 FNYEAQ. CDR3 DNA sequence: TGTGCCAGCAGCTTAGCGGGAGGGCCAGGAGATACGCAGTATTTT. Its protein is CASSLAGGPGDTQYF.

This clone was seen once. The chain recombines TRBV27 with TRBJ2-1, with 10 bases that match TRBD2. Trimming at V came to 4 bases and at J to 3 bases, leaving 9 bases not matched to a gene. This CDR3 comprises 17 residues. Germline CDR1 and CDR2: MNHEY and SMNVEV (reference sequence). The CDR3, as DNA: TGTGCCAGCAGTTCAGCAGCGGGAGGGCCTAGCTACAATGAGCAGTTCTTC. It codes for CASSSAAGGPSYNEQFF.

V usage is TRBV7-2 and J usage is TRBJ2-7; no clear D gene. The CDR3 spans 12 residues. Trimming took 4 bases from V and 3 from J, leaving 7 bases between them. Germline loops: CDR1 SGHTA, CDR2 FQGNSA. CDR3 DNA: TGTGCCAGCAGCTCCCTGGGCTACGAGCAGTACTTC. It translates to CASSSLGYEQYF.

The chain's CDR3 is CASSLRIHEQYF. CDR3 coding DNA: TGTGCCAGCAGCTTGCGCATCCACGAGCAGTACTTC. The chain links TRBV7-9 to TRBJ2-7; D is unresolved. There are 12 residues in the CDR3. From germline, CDR1 is SEHNR and CDR2 FQNEAQ (reference sequence). The V and J ends lost 3 bases and 5 bases respectively, with 8 bases between them.

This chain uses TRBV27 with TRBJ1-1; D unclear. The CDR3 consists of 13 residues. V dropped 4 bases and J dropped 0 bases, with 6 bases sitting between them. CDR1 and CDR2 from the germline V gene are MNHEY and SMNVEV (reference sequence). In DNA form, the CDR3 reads TGTGCCAGCAGTTCACAGATGAACACTGAAGCTTTCTTT. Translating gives CASSSQMNTEAFF.

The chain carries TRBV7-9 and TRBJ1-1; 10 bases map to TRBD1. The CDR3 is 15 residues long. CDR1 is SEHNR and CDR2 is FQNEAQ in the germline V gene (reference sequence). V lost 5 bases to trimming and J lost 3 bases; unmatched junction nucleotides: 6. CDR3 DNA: TGTGCCAGCAGCCTGAGGGACAGGGGAGACACTGAAGCTTTCTTT. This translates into CASSLRDRGDTEAFF.

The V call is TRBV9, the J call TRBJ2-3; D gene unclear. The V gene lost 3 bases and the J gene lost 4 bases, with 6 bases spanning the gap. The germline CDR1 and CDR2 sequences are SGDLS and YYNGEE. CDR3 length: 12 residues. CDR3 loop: CASSGGPDTQYF. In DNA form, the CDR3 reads TGTGCCAGCAGCGGAGGACCAGATACGCAGTATTTT. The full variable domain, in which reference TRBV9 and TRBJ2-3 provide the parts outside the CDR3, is DSGVTQTPKHLITATGQRVTLRCSPRSGDLSVYWYQQSLDQGLQFLIQYYNGEERAKGNILERFSAQQFPDLHSELNLSSLELGDSALYFCASSGGPDTQYFGPGTRLTVL.

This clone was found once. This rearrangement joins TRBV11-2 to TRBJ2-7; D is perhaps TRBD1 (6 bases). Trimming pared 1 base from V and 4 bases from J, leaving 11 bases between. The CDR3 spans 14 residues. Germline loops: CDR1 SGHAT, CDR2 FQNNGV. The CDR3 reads CASSLVPGDYEQYF. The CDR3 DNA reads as TGTGCCAGCAGCTTAGTTCCAGGGGATTACGAGCAGTACTTC. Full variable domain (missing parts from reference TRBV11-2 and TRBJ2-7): EAGVAQSPRYKIIEKRQSVAFWCNPISGHATLYWYQQILGQGPKLLIQFQNNGVVDDSQLPKDRFSAERLKGVDSTLKIQPAKLEDSAVYLCASSLVPGDYEQYFGPGTRLTVT.

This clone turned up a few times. In nucleotides, the CDR3 is TGTGCCAGCAGTGATGGCGTCATCAGCAATCAGCCCCAGCATTTT. This codes for CASSDGVISNQPQHF. The chain joins TRBV2 to TRBJ1-5; D gene unclear. The CDR3 totals 15 residues. In germline, CDR1 is SNHLY, CDR2 FYNNEI. Deletions cut 3 bases from V and 1 base from J, with 10 bases between.

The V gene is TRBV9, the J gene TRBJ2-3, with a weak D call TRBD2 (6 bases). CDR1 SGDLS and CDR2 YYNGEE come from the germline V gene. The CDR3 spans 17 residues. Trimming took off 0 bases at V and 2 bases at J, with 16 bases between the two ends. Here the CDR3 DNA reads TGTGCCAGCAGCGTAGCGGGAGAGGCCATCTTCACAGATACGCAGTATTTT. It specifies CASSVAGEAIFTDTQYF.

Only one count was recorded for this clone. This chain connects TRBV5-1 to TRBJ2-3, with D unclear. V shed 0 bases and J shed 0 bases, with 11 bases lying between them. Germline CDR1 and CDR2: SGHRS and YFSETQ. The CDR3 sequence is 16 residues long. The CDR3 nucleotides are TGCGCCAGCAGCTTGGACTCGGAGTGGAGCACAGATACGCAGTATTTT. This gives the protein CASSLDSEWSTDTQYF. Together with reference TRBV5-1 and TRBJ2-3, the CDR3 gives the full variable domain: KAGVTQTPRYLIKTRGQQVTLSCSPISGHRSVSWYQQTPGQGLQFLFEYFSETQRNKGNFPGRFSGRQFSNSRSEMNVSTLELGDSALYLCASSLDSEWSTDTQYFGPGTRLTVL.

Written as DNA, the CDR3 is TGCGCCAGCAGCCAAGACCTGCGGGAGGACGGGAGCACAGATACGCAGTATTTT. It encodes CASSQDLREDGSTDTQYF. The chain joins TRBV4-3 to TRBJ2-3, with 8 bases that match TRBD2. Per germline, CDR1 LGHNA and CDR2 YSLEER. V gave up 0 bases and J gave up 0 bases; unmatched junction bases: 8. This CDR3 is 18 amino acids long.

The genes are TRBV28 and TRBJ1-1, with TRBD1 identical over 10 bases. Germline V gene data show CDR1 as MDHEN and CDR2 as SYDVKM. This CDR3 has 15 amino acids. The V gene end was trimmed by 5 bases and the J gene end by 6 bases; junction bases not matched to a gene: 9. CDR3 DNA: TGTGCCAGCAGTAATATGGACAGGGGGATCTCTGAAGCTTTCTTT. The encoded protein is CASSNMDRGISEAFF.

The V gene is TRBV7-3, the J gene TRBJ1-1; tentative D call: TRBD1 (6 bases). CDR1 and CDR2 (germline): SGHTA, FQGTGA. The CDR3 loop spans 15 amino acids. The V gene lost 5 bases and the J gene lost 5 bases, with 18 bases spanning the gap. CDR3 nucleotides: TGTGCCAGCAGCACAAACAGGGACCGAGGGACTGAAGCTTTCTTT. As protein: CASSTNRDRGTEAFF.

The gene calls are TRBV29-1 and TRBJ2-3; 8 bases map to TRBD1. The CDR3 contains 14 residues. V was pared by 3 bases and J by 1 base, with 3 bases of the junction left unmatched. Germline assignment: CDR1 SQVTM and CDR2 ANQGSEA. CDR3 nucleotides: TGCAGCGTTGACCCGACAGGGGGCACAGATACGCAGTATTTT. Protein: CSVDPTGGTDTQYF.